Listed below are T cell receptor beta chains from one sample, sequenced in a study of identical twins. A single record per CDR3 protein comes from TCRdb applying MiXCR to the 5' RACE reads. The data contain approximately 280,000 distinct CDR3 sequences, under 9% of them singletons. The data were also submitted as part of a second study, on yellow fever vaccine responses in identical twins.

Sequencing was done on a sample of memory (CD45RO+) T cells sorted from blood. Every receptor here comes from a woman under 30 in good health. CDR3s include the opening cysteine and the closing phenylalanine or tryptophan.

v_gene,j_gene,CDR3aa
TRBV20-1,TRBJ1-4,CSARPGSGTGSEKLFF
TRBV20-1,TRBJ1-5,CSASLDGNQPQHF
TRBV5-1,TRBJ2-7,CASSFTRDYEQYF
TRBV20-1,TRBJ2-2,CSAMTSVGGELFF
TRBV6-5,TRBJ2-1,CASSSGEWRNNEQFF
TRBV5-1,TRBJ1-1,CASSLEGLRANTEAFF
TRBV2,TRBJ1-2,CASSVQGVRTNYGYTF
TRBV20-1,TRBJ2-2,CSAMAANTGELFF
TRBV5-1,TRBJ2-7,CASSEAGGVYEQYF
TRBV11-2,TRBJ2-6,CASSRRTGDFGANVLTF
TRBV2,TRBJ1-1,CASTTRDEAFF